One and the same sample provided the 5 T cell receptor beta chains below, sequenced in a study of neurological immune-mediated disorders. From the 5' RACE reads, TCRdb called clonotypes with MiXCR, one entry per CDR3 protein. The repertoire holds 55,000 or so distinct CDR3 sequences, with roughly 4.4% as singletons. What was sequenced was PBMCs. The receptors originated from a man aged 50-59 years with multiple sclerosis.

This clonotype has at least ten counts. The chain is built from TRBV20-1 and TRBJ2-7, with no clear D. CDR1 and CDR2 from the germline V gene are DFQATT and SNEGSKA (reference sequence). V was cut by 0 bases and J by 4 bases, with 13 bases left in between. The CDR3 is 14 residues long. CDR3 protein: CSARDSPLGYEQYF. CDR3 coding DNA: TGCAGTGCTAGAGATTCACCCTTGGGGTACGAGCAGTACTTC.

This clonotype was found many times. The V and J genes are TRBV5-1 and TRBJ1-1; D not resolved. CDR1 SGHRS and CDR2 YFSETQ come from the germline V gene. The V end lost 4 bases, the J end lost 7 bases, and 14 bases lay between the germline ends. The length of the CDR3 is 13 residues. The chain's CDR3 is CASSLSAGFEAFF. The CDR3 coding sequence is TGCGCCAGCAGCCTTTCCGCCGGTTTTGAAGCTTTCTTT.

This clonotype was recorded at least ten times. V is TRBV29-1 and J is TRBJ2-4; 8 bases match TRBD2. Germline CDR1 SQVTM, CDR2 ANQGSEA. J lost 1 base, V lost 3 bases, and 11 bases had no gene match. CDR3 length: 17 amino acids. The DNA for the CDR3 is TGCAGCGTTGAGACTAGCGAGGAGATTCGGGCCAAAAACATTCAGTACTTC. This sequence encodes CSVETSEEIRAKNIQYF.

At least ten counts were recorded for this clonotype. The V gene is TRBV5-1, the J gene TRBJ2-7, with D maybe TRBD1 (6 bases). Germline values: CDR1 SGHRS, CDR2 YFSETQ. V was shortened by 1 base and J by 9 bases, with 14 bases between the two germline ends. The CDR3 is 13 amino acids. The CDR3 DNA sequence: TGCGCCAGCAGCTTGCCCGACAGGTCGGGGCAGTACTTC. Translating it yields CASSLPDRSGQYF.

This rearrangement joins TRBV27 to TRBJ2-2; D assignment may be TRBD1 or TRBD2 (5 bases each). Germline-derived CDR1 and CDR2 are MNHEY and SMNVEV (reference sequence). This CDR3 has 15 residues. V was cut by 8 bases and J by 6 bases, with 19 bases left in between. The CDR3 protein is CASQKPGPIPGELFF. CDR3 bases: TGTGCCAGCCAGAAACCGGGACCGATTCCCGGGGAGCTGTTTTTT.